The 24 T cell receptor beta chains presented below share a single source sample, sequenced in a study of blood T cell repertoires in COVID-19. TCRdb keeps only in-frame clones here, not all; method: immunoSEQ multiplex PCR. This table holds fewer than 100,000 clones, 70% to 90% found once. The sample consisted of peripheral blood. The source is a human donor with acute or convalescent COVID-19. The donor label of this sample is uncertain.

This clone was seen a single time. The chain uses TRBV3-1 (or the pseudogene TRBV3-2) and TRBJ1-4, with 9 bases matching TRBD1. V was clipped by 1 base and J by 8 bases; unmatched bases: 5. Germline loops: CDR1 LGHDT, CDR2 YNNKEL (reference sequence). The CDR3 has 15 amino acids. CDR3 in DNA: TGTGCCAGCAGCCAAGCGTTGACAGGGGGGGAAAAACTGTTTTTT. Protein product: CASSQALTGGEKLFF.

The chain joins TRBV4-1 to TRBJ2-1; TRBD1 aligns across 7 bases. The J segment lost 6 bases and the V segment lost 1 base, leaving 6 bases of the junction unmatched. CDR3 length: 15 residues. The germline V gene encodes CDR1 MGHRA and CDR2 YSYEKL. The CDR3 sequence: CASSQVQGQSNEQFF. The CDR3 DNA sequence: TGCGCCAGCAGCCAAGTACAGGGACAGAGCAATGAGCAGTTCTTC.

This clone was seen a handful of times. DNA of the CDR3: TGTGCCAGCAGCTTGGAATCAGGCTATGGCTACACCTTC. It specifies CASSLESGYGYTF. V usage is TRBV5-6 and J usage is TRBJ1-2; D uncertain. The germline V gene has CDR1 SGHDT and CDR2 YYEEEE. Deletions cut 0 bases from V and 4 bases from J, with 7 bases between. This CDR3 has 13 residues.

The genes are TRBV7-9 and TRBJ1-1; maybe TRBD1 (6 bases). This CDR3 comprises 15 residues. CDR1 and CDR2 from the germline V gene are SEHNR and FQNEAQ (reference sequence). V was clipped by 0 bases and J by 1 base, with 9 bases between them. The CDR3 spells CASSLALGGNTEAFF. The CDR3 region has the DNA TGTGCCAGCAGCTTAGCGCTAGGGGGGAACACTGAAGCTTTCTTT.

The chain has TRBV10-2 and TRBJ2-6; D is possibly TRBD1 (6 bases). Germline V CDR1 and CDR2: WSHSY, SAAADI. The CDR3 spans 16 residues. With 3 bases removed from V and 4 bases from J, the gap between germline ends came to 13 bases. The CDR3 spells CASSDPGATGANVLTF. The DNA of the CDR3 is TGCGCCAGCAGTGATCCAGGGGCGACCGGGGCCAACGTCCTGACTTTC.

The V call is TRBV2, the J call TRBJ2-3, with 10 bases that match TRBD2. CDR1 and CDR2 from the germline V gene are SNHLY and FYNNEI. The CDR3 runs to 15 residues. After removal of 5 bases from V and 0 bases from J, the junction contained 2 bases not matched to a gene. CDR3 coding DNA: TGTGCCAGCAGTTTAGCGGGGGGCAGCACAGATACGCAGTATTTT. Encoded protein: CASSLAGGSTDTQYF.

The rearrangement joins TRBV5-1 to TRBJ1-4; weak D call: TRBD1 (5 bases). This CDR3 region has 13 residues. Germline CDR1 is SGHRS and CDR2 is YFSETQ. Trimming removed 3 bases at V and 8 bases at J, with 11 bases between. CDR3 DNA sequence: TGCGCCAGCAGCTCGGGAGGGGAGGAAAAACTGTTTTTT. It is translated as CASSSGGEEKLFF.

V and J are TRBV7-9 and TRBJ1-4; TRBD1 matches 7 bases. The V and J ends lost 5 bases and 6 bases, in that order; junction bases with no gene match: 3. The CDR3 is made up of 13 amino acids. From germline, CDR1 is SEHNR and CDR2 FQNEAQ (reference sequence). Written as DNA, the CDR3 is TGTGCCAGCAGCCGACAGGGTGATGAAAAACTGTTTTTT. This sequence encodes CASSRQGDEKLFF. Supplemented by reference TRBV7-9 and TRBJ1-4, the full variable domain reads DTGVSQNPRHKITKRGQNVTFRCDPISEHNRLYWYRQTLGQGPEFLTYFQNEAQLEKSRLLSDRFSAERPKGSFSTLEIQRTEQGDSAMYLCASSRQGDEKLFFGSGTQLSVL.

This sequence joins TRBV5-1 and TRBJ1-2, with D perhaps TRBD1 (6 bases). The CDR3 is 13 residues long. Germline CDR1 and CDR2: SGHRS and YFSETQ. The V and J ends lost 2 bases and 6 bases respectively, with 11 bases between them. CDR3 bases: TGCGCCAGCAGCTTAACAGGGCAGGATGGCTACACCTTC. Translated, it gives CASSLTGQDGYTF.

The chain uses TRBV10-2 and TRBJ2-7; TRBD2 aligns across 7 bases. The CDR3 is made up of 14 amino acids. Germline V gene sequence: CDR1 WSHSY, CDR2 SAAADI. Losses at the gene ends were 4 bases for V and 3 bases for J; bases not matched to a gene: 6. The CDR3 nucleotides read TGCGCCAGCAGTGGGGGAGGGAGAATCTACGAGCAGTACTTC. It yields the protein CASSGGGRIYEQYF.

The CDR3 loop reads CASRGQGLYEQYF. The CDR3 region has the DNA TGTGCCAGCAGAGGGCAGGGGCTCTACGAGCAGTACTTC. J is TRBJ2-7 and V is TRBV11-3; D is perhaps TRBD1 (6 bases). Germline values: CDR1 SGHNT, CDR2 YENEEA. V lost 6 bases, J lost 3 bases, and 12 bases lay in between. The CDR3 contains 13 residues.

This clone was detected a few times. This chain joins TRBV6-5 and TRBJ2-3; TRBD2 matches 8 bases. Trimming at V came to 7 bases and at J to 1 base, leaving 4 bases not matched to a gene. The CDR3 has 14 residues. Per germline, CDR1 MNHEY and CDR2 SVGAGI. The CDR3 spells CASIAGQGTDTQYF. For the CDR3, the DNA is TGTGCCAGCATAGCGGGGCAAGGCACAGATACGCAGTATTTT.

The rearrangement links TRBV9 to TRBJ2-7; 8 nucleotides align to TRBD2. The germline CDR1 and CDR2 sequences are SGDLS and YYNGEE. There are 14 residues in the CDR3. With 5 bases clipped from V and 7 bases from J, the junction kept 11 bases outside the gene matches. CDR3 in DNA: TGTGCCAGCAGTCTCACTAGCGGCTACGGGGAGCAGTACTTC. Protein sequence: CASSLTSGYGEQYF.

This clone was counted a few times. V usage is TRBV7-9 and J usage is TRBJ1-2, with D possibly matching TRBD1 (5 bases). CDR1 SEHNR and CDR2 FQNEAQ come from the germline V gene (reference sequence). V lost 3 bases and J lost 10, with 21 bases in between. The CDR3 totals 15 residues. The CDR3 sequence: CASSLTSGTGVYYTF. The CDR3 region has the DNA TGTGCCAGCAGCTTGACTTCCGGGACTGGGGTATACTACACCTTC.

The V gene is TRBV9, the J gene TRBJ2-7, with 10 bases matching TRBD1. Germline assignment: CDR1 SGDLS and CDR2 YYNGEE. V lost 3 bases, J lost 7 bases, and 7 bases stayed unmatched. The length of the CDR3 is 14 residues. CDR3 bases: TGTGCCAGCAGCGGGGCAGGGACAGGGGAAGAGCAGTACTTC. Translating it yields CASSGAGTGEEQYF.

The chain has TRBV11-2 and TRBJ2-7; 7 bases line up with TRBD1. The CDR3 has 15 amino acids. Germline CDR1 SGHAT, CDR2 FQNNGV. V shed 1 base, J shed 5 bases, and the junction held 8 bases outside the gene matches. CDR3: CASSLVQGVVNEQYF. CDR3 bases: TGTGCCAGCAGCTTAGTTCAGGGGGTGGTCAACGAGCAGTACTTC.

The chain carries TRBV4-2 and TRBJ2-7, with 7 bases matching TRBD2. The CDR3 covers 16 residues. In germline, CDR1 is LGHNA, CDR2 YNFKEQ. V dropped 0 bases and J dropped 0; count of bases not matched to a gene: 5. The chain's CDR3 is CASSQDWASGSYEQYF. The CDR3 DNA reads as TGTGCCAGCAGCCAAGATTGGGCTAGCGGCTCCTACGAGCAGTACTTC.

CDR3: CASSIGTGPYEQYF. The CDR3 region has the DNA TGTGCCAGTAGTATCGGGACAGGACCCTACGAGCAGTACTTC. The V call is TRBV19, the J call TRBJ2-7, with TRBD1 matching over 8 bases. V dropped 3 bases and J dropped 2; count of bases not matched to a gene: 3. Germline loops: CDR1 LNHDA, CDR2 SQIVND (reference sequence). This CDR3 has 14 amino acids. Drawing the rest from reference TRBV19 and TRBJ2-7, the complete variable domain is DGGITQSPKYLFRKEGQNVTLSCEQNLNHDAMYWYRQDPGQGLRLIYYSQIVNDFQKGDIAEGYSVSREKKESFPLTVTSAQKNPTAFYLCASSIGTGPYEQYFGPGTRLTVT.

The rearrangement links TRBV6-5 to TRBJ2-1, with D possibly matching TRBD2 (6 bases). The CDR3 has 16 amino acids. V lost 0 bases and J lost 4, with 13 bases in between. Germline CDR1 MNHEY, CDR2 SVGAGI. CDR3 residues: CASSYSTRVPYNEQFF. The CDR3 DNA reads as TGTGCCAGCAGTTACTCGACTAGGGTACCTTACAATGAGCAGTTCTTC.

The chain employs TRBV5-1 and TRBJ1-1, with unresolved D. CDR1 and CDR2 (germline): SGHRS, YFSETQ. The CDR3 runs 15 residues. V lost 3 bases, J lost 4 bases, and 16 bases lay in between. CDR3 nucleotide sequence: TGCGCCAGCAGCTCTTCCGGAGGTGTAATCACTGAAGCTTTCTTT. It codes for CASSSSGGVITEAFF.

This chain links TRBV18 with TRBJ2-7; D is unclear. The V gene's germline CDR1 is KGHSH and CDR2 LQKENI. The V and J ends lost 5 bases and 3 bases respectively, with 8 bases between them. The CDR3 spans 12 residues. Written as DNA, the CDR3 is TGTGCCAGCTCAACTACGAACTACGAGCAGTACTTC. Amino acids: CASSTTNYEQYF.

The chain joins TRBV5-4 to TRBJ2-1, with D tentatively TRBD2 (6 bases). V was pared by 0 bases and J by 6 bases, with 16 bases between. CDR1 is SGHNT and CDR2 is YYREEE in the germline V gene (reference sequence). This CDR3 contains 16 residues. The CDR3 sequence: CASSLGGLAAINEQFF. The CDR3 DNA is TGTGCCAGCAGCTTGGGTGGATTAGCGGCAATCAATGAGCAGTTCTTC.

The V and J genes are TRBV7-9 and TRBJ2-3, with D unresolved. From germline, CDR1 is SEHNR and CDR2 FQNEAQ (reference sequence). V shed 8 bases and J shed 6 bases, with 12 bases lying between them. CDR3 length: 12 residues. CDR3 DNA: TGTGCCAGCCAACTCATGTCGGATACGCAGTATTTT. Amino acids: CASQLMSDTQYF.

This sequence joins TRBV5-1 and TRBJ1-1, with a weak D call TRBD1 (5 bases). Germline-derived CDR1 and CDR2 are SGHRS and YFSETQ. The CDR3 runs to 12 residues. Deletions cut 4 bases from V and 4 bases from J, with 8 bases between. CDR3 coding DNA: TGCGCCAGCAGCCAGGGAGGCACTGAAGCTTTCTTT. This encodes CASSQGGTEAFF.